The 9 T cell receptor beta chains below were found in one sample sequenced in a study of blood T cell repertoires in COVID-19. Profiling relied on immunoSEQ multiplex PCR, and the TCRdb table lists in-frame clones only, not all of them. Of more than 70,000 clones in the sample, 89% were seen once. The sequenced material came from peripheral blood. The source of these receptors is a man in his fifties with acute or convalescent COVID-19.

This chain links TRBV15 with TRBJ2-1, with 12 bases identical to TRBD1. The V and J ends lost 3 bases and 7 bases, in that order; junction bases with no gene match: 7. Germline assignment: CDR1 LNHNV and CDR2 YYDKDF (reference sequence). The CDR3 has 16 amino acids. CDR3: CATSRSRDRGRNEQFF. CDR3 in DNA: TGTGCCACCAGCAGGAGCCGGGACAGGGGGCGGAATGAGCAGTTCTTC.

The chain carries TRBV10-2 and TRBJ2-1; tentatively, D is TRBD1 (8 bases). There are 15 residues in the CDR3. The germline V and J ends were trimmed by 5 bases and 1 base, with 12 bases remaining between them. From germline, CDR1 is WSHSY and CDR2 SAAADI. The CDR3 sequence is CASSLQGGSYNEQFF. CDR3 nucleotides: TGCGCCAGCAGTCTACAGGGGGGGTCCTACAATGAGCAGTTCTTC.

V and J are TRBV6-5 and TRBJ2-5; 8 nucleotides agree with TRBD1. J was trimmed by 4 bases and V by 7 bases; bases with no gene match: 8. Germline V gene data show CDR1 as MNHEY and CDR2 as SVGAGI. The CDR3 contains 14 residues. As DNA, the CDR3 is TGTGCCAGCATATCCCGGACAGGGATAGAGACCCAGTACTTC. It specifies CASISRTGIETQYF.

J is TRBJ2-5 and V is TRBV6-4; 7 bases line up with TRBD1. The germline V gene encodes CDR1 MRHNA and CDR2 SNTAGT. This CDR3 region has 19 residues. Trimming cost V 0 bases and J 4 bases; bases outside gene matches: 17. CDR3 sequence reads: CASSDSNLGGGLPPETQYF. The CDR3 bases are TGTGCCAGCAGTGACTCGAACCTAGGGGGCGGTCTCCCCCCAGAGACCCAGTACTTC.

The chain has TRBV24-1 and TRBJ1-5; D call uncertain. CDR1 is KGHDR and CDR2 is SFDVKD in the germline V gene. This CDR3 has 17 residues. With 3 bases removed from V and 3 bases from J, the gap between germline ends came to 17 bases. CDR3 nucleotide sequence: TGTGCCACCAGTGATAGCTGGGAGCCGGGAATCAATCAGCCCCAGCATTTT. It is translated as CATSDSWEPGINQPQHF.

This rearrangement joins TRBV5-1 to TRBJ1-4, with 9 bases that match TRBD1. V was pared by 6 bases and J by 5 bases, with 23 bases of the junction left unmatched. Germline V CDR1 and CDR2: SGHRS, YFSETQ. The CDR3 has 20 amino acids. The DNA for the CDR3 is TGCGCCAGCATCCGTACATCCCCCGGGACAGGGAGGAATAGAAATGAAAAACTGTTTTTT. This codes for CASIRTSPGTGRNRNEKLFF.

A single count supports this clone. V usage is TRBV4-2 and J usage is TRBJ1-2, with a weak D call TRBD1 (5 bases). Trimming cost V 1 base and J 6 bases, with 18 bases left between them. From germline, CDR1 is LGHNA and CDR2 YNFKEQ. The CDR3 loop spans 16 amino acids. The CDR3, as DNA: TGTGCCAGCAGCCAAGGGGGGGGATCGCGGCTCGATGGCTACACCTTC. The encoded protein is CASSQGGGSRLDGYTF.

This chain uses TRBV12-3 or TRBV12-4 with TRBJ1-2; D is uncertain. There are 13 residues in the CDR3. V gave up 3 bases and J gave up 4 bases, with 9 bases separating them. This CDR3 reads CASSFPGGYGYTF. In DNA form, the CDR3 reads TGTGCCAGCAGTTTCCCCGGAGGCTATGGCTACACCTTC.

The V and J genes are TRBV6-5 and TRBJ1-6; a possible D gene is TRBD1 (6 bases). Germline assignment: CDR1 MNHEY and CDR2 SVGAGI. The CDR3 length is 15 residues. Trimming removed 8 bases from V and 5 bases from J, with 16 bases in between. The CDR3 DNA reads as TGTGCCAGCGGGGGCAGGGTAGCCGATAATTCACCCCTCCACTTT. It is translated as CASGGRVADNSPLHF.